This TCR beta chain was sequenced during a study of response to subunit inactivated influenza vaccine. With respect to this clonotype: As yet, its antigen is unknown.

The germline V gene encodes CDR1 MGHDK and CDR2 SYGVNS. The junction had 8 bases not matched to a gene; V was cut back by 8 bases and J by 4 bases. The CDR3 totals 14 residues. General study results and limits: Researchers suggested that each seasonal influenza vaccination recruits few new T cells.

One entry per CDR3 protein results from TCRdb running MiXCR on the RT-PCR reads. This table holds 590,000 or so distinct CDR3 sequences, around 15% found once. This clonotype was obtained from a middle-aged man who received an inactivated influenza vaccine. The sequencing here drew on PBMCs from blood, taken 14 days before vaccination. V usage is TRBV25-1 and J usage is TRBJ2-5, with 9 positions matching TRBD2. CDR3 coding DNA: TGTGCCAGCGGCCCCGGGACTAGCAGAGAGACCCAGTACTTC. Residues: CASGPGTSRETQYF.